This T cell receptor (beta chain) came from a study of T cell repertoires in cytomegalovirus infection. Study-level background: Matching HLA type and CMV infection were both indicated by public TCR beta signatures. Study conclusions and caveats: Predominance within the ex vivo response was attributable to HLA-C-restricted CMV-specific TCR beta clonotypes.

The CDR3 loop spans 12 amino acids. Per germline, CDR1 SGHNT and CDR2 YYREEE (reference sequence). With 0 bases removed from V and 9 bases from J, the gap between germline ends came to 6 bases. This clonotype was detected a few times. Its antigen is still unknown. MiXCR, applied by TCRdb to the reads, yields one record per CDR3 protein. The sample comprises roughly 990,000 distinct CDR3 sequences, 30% to 40% of which are singletons, and around an eighth rests with the top ten. The genes are TRBV5-4 and TRBJ2-2; D call uncertain. This TCR derives from a human donor in good health (CMV status not recorded). Some clones in this sample may be carry-over from other donors' samples. The source material was cultured CD8+ T cells from PBMCs, sampled from culture after CMV antigen stimulation. The CDR3 bases are TGTGCCAGCAGCTTGGGCCCCCGGGAGCTGTTTTTT. Protein sequence: CASSLGPRELFF.